The clone carrying this T cell receptor beta chain showed up many times. What it recognizes is unknown. Amplified regions were TCR beta CDR3 sequences from RNA transcripts. The study used the HTBI primer set for a first-round RT-PCR of the TCR CDR3. TCRdb re-called the multiplex PCR reads with MiXCR, one entry per CDR3 protein. The sample shows under 450,000 distinct CDR3 sequences, approximately 18% of them seen only once. The data are from a study of T cells in Graves' hyperthyroidism and ophthalmopathy. Study-wide points: Ophthalmopathy could be told apart from stable hyperthyroidism with a 13 V-J model.

Germline V gene data show CDR1 as MNHNY and CDR2 as SVGAGI (reference sequence). With 2 bases removed from V and 6 bases from J, the gap between germline ends came to 11 bases. There are 14 residues in the CDR3. The TCR originated in a woman younger than 45 with Graves' hyperthyroidism that later progressed to Graves' ophthalmopathy. The chain is built from TRBV6-6 and TRBJ2-1; D is undetermined. Sample: blood. The CDR3 DNA follows: TGTGCCAGCAGTTACCCGGACGGAGCCAATGAGCAGTTCTTC. This gives the protein CASSYPDGANEQFF.